This is a list of T cell receptor beta chains from one sample in a study of blood T cell repertoires in COVID-19. Clones were read by immunoSEQ multiplex PCR, and TCRdb kept only the in-frame ones, dropping some. There are over 95,000 clones in the sample; roughly 85% occur only once, and around 13% lies in the top ten. Material: peripheral blood. The origin of the receptors is a human donor in a cohort sampled during active COVID-19. Both conserved end residues are part of each CDR3. Each record gives: V gene, clone size, J gene, D gene, CDR3 DNA, CDR3 protein. The D gene is left open where the match is weak. Clone size is stated in some rows and not others, as once, few, many or a class when expanded.

v_gene: TRBV10-2
abundance: NA
j_gene: TRBJ1-2
d_gene: TRBD1
CDR3nt: TGCGCCAGCAGTGAATGGACAGGGGGCAAATATGGCTACACCTTC
CDR3aa: CASSEWTGGKYGYTF

v_gene: TRBV3-1/TRBV3-2
abundance: once
j_gene: TRBJ1-2
d_gene: TRBD1
CDR3nt: TGTGCCAGCAGCCAACGGGGGACAGAGGATAACTATGGCTACACCTTC
CDR3aa: CASSQRGTEDNYGYTF

v_gene: TRBV7-2
abundance: NA
j_gene: TRBJ2-7
d_gene: NA
CDR3nt: TGTGCCAGCAGCGCTACAGGGAGCGAGCAGTACTTC
CDR3aa: CASSATGSEQYF

v_gene: TRBV5-5
abundance: NA
j_gene: TRBJ1-2
d_gene: NA
CDR3nt: TGTGCCAGCAGCCGGGGACACGGCGGCGAAAACTATGGCTACACCTTC
CDR3aa: CASSRGHGGENYGYTF

v_gene: TRBV5-1
abundance: NA
j_gene: TRBJ1-1
d_gene: NA
CDR3nt: TGCGCCAGCAGGGTGGCCCCACCGAACACTGAAGCTTTCTTT
CDR3aa: CASRVAPPNTEAFF

v_gene: TRBV4-3
abundance: NA
j_gene: TRBJ2-3
d_gene: NA
CDR3nt: TGCGCCAGCAGCCAAGGTTTAGGGGTAGGGCAGTATTTT
CDR3aa: CASSQGLGVGQYF

v_gene: TRBV19
abundance: NA
j_gene: TRBJ1-6
d_gene: NA
CDR3nt: TGTGCCAGTAGTCAGGGATCATCACCCCTCCACTTT
CDR3aa: CASSQGSSPLHF

v_gene: TRBV19
abundance: few
j_gene: TRBJ1-4
d_gene: TRBD1
CDR3nt: TGTGCCACCAAGGGGCAGGGGGTTGAAAAACTGTTTTTT
CDR3aa: CATKGQGVEKLFF

v_gene: TRBV7-8
abundance: NA
j_gene: TRBJ2-1
d_gene: NA
CDR3nt: TGTGCCAGCAGCTCGAGGGTGGGGGGGCTCTACAATGAGCAGTTCTTC
CDR3aa: CASSSRVGGLYNEQFF

v_gene: TRBV7-8
abundance: NA
j_gene: TRBJ2-4
d_gene: TRBD2
CDR3nt: TGTGCCAGCAGCTCCCTGACTAGCGTTCGAGTCCCGGCCAAAAACATTCAGTACTTC
CDR3aa: CASSSLTSVRVPAKNIQYF

v_gene: TRBV29-1
abundance: NA
j_gene: TRBJ2-3
d_gene: NA
CDR3nt: TGCAGCGTTGGGCACAGCACAGATACGCAGTATTTT
CDR3aa: CSVGHSTDTQYF

v_gene: TRBV6-2/TRBV6-3
abundance: few
j_gene: TRBJ2-7
d_gene: NA
CDR3nt: TGTGCCAGCAGTAGACAGTTCTTCGAGCAGTACTTC
CDR3aa: CASSRQFFEQYF

v_gene: TRBV15
abundance: NA
j_gene: TRBJ2-7
d_gene: NA
CDR3nt: TGTGCCACCAGCAGGGACAGGACTACCTACGAGCAGTACTTC
CDR3aa: CATSRDRTTYEQYF

v_gene: TRBV28
abundance: NA
j_gene: TRBJ1-5
d_gene: NA
CDR3nt: TGTGCCAGCAGATTGGACCAGGGCGCCAATCAGCCCCAGCATTTT
CDR3aa: CASRLDQGANQPQHF

v_gene: TRBV5-4
abundance: NA
j_gene: TRBJ2-3
d_gene: TRBD1
CDR3nt: TGTGCCAGCAGCCCAAAAGACAGGGGCCATGTTGATACGCAGTATTTT
CDR3aa: CASSPKDRGHVDTQYF

v_gene: TRBV7-9
abundance: once
j_gene: TRBJ2-5
d_gene: TRBD2
CDR3nt: TGTGCCAGCAGCTTCTCGCGGGGGGGTGATGAGACCCAGTACTTC
CDR3aa: CASSFSRGGDETQYF

v_gene: TRBV11-2
abundance: NA
j_gene: TRBJ1-2
d_gene: TRBD1
CDR3nt: TGTGCCAGCAGCTTCGGACAGGGGTCTGGCTACACCTTC
CDR3aa: CASSFGQGSGYTF

v_gene: TRBV21-1
abundance: NA
j_gene: TRBJ1-1
d_gene: NA
CDR3nt: TGTGCCAGCAGCAAAGTCGATAGCGGGAATCGTGTCTTGGGGCCTTTATTTCCTGAAGCTTTCTTT
CDR3aa: CASSKVDSGNRVLGPLFPEAFF

v_gene: TRBV30
abundance: once
j_gene: TRBJ1-1
d_gene: NA
CDR3nt: TGTGCCTGGAGTGGGGCAGGGAACACTGAAGCTTTCTTT
CDR3aa: CAWSGAGNTEAFF

v_gene: TRBV19
abundance: NA
j_gene: TRBJ1-6
d_gene: TRBD1
CDR3nt: TGTGCCAGTAGAGGGGACAGGAATTCACCCCTCCACTTT
CDR3aa: CASRGDRNSPLHF

v_gene: TRBV6-5
abundance: NA
j_gene: TRBJ2-3
d_gene: NA
CDR3nt: TGTGCCAGCAGCCGGGACTCCCTCTCAGATACGCAGTATTTT
CDR3aa: CASSRDSLSDTQYF

v_gene: TRBV11-2
abundance: NA
j_gene: TRBJ2-1
d_gene: TRBD2
CDR3nt: TGTGCCAGCAGCCGGACTAGCGGGGGGGCCTATGAGCAGTTCTTC
CDR3aa: CASSRTSGGAYEQFF

v_gene: TRBV27
abundance: NA
j_gene: TRBJ1-5
d_gene: NA
CDR3nt: TGTGCCAGCAGGGTTAGGGGCGGGGGCGGCAATCAGCCCCAGCATTTT
CDR3aa: CASRVRGGGGNQPQHF